This T cell receptor (beta chain) originates from a study of response to subunit inactivated influenza vaccine. Study-level points and caveats: Seasonal influenza vaccination, on each occasion, was suggested by the authors to recruit few new T cells.

After removal of 5 bases from V and 6 bases from J, the junction contained 8 bases not matched to a gene. Per the germline V gene, CDR1 is SGHTA and CDR2 is FQGNSA. The CDR3 runs to 15 residues. From the RT-PCR reads, TCRdb called clonotypes with MiXCR, one entry per CDR3 protein. Of 500,000 to 600,000 distinct CDR3 sequences detected, about 7.6% appear once; the ten largest clones hold 13%. This clonotype has a handful of counts. Its antigen is undetermined. This chain connects TRBV7-2 to TRBJ2-1, with 9 positions matching TRBD1. This sequence was found in a man between 50 and 75 years old who received an inactivated influenza vaccine. The specimen comprised PBMCs from blood, sampled less than 30 months after vaccination. CDR3 nucleotide sequence: TGTGCCAGCAGCACAATGACAGGGGGAGGCAATGAGCAGTTCTTC. Its protein is CASSTMTGGGNEQFF.